This T cell receptor beta chain stems from a study of cytomegalovirus exposure and HLA in healthy donors. Overall study results and limits: TCR beta sequences reportedly predicted most subjects' HLA-A and HLA-B alleles accurately.

This clone occurred a few times. What it recognizes is unknown. The study ran its PCR with 60 Vbeta and 13 Jbeta primers. Data came from immunoSEQ multiplex PCR; TCRdb stores just in-frame clones and leaves some out. The table lists roughly 100,000 clones, roughly 72% of them singletons. CDR1 and CDR2 (germline): SQVTM, ANQGSEA. V was trimmed by 7 bases and J by 3 bases, leaving 9 bases between them. The CDR3 is made up of 11 amino acids. The sequence came from a woman under 30 in good health and CMV-seropositive. The chain is built from TRBV29-1 and TRBJ1-1; D remains unclear. Input material: PBMCs. The DNA of the CDR3 is TGCAGCGGACACAGAGACACTGAAGCTTTCTTT. Protein: CSGHRDTEAFF.